Below, 24 T cell receptor beta chains from the same sample are listed, as sequenced in a study of T cells after posttransplantation cyclophosphamide. Data came from immunoSEQ multiplex PCR; TCRdb stores just in-frame clones and leaves some out. There are approximately 31,000 clones in the sample, none observed a single time. Sequencing input: PBMCs. These receptors were taken from a woman aged 25 to 39 in good health and a related stem cell transplant donor.

This clone has more than one count but fewer than ten. V and J are TRBV5-1 and TRBJ2-5; TRBD1 matches 9 bases. V lost 4 bases, J lost 4 bases, and 11 bases stayed unmatched. The CDR3 extends over 16 amino acids. Germline-derived CDR1 and CDR2 are SGHRS and YFSETQ. The CDR3 DNA follows: TGCGCCAGCAGCCCCGGGACAGGGTTTTACCTAGAGACCCAGTACTTC. Translation: CASSPGTGFYLETQYF.

In its sample, this clone was seen many times. V is TRBV12-3 or TRBV12-4 and J is TRBJ1-5; 9 nucleotides line up with TRBD1. V dropped 6 bases and J dropped 7; count of bases not matched to a gene: 7. The CDR3 has 14 amino acids. The DNA for the CDR3 is TGTGCCAGCAGGCGGGACAGGGATGGGCAGCCCCAGCATTTT. Its translation: CASRRDRDGQPQHF.

The sample holds many counts of this clone. CDR3 loop: CASSLPGLAGELFF. Written as DNA, the CDR3 is TGCGCCAGCAGCTTGCCGGGACTAGCCGGGGAGCTGTTTTTT. This rearrangement joins TRBV5-1 to TRBJ2-2; 8 positions agree with TRBD2. The CDR3 length is 14 residues. The V gene end was trimmed by 1 base and the J gene end by 6 bases; junction bases not matched to a gene: 2. Germline V lookup: CDR1 SGHRS, CDR2 YFSETQ.

V is TRBV19 and J is TRBJ2-5; TRBD1 aligns across 8 bases. This CDR3 region has 15 residues. V lost 4 bases and J lost 5; bases outside the gene matches: 9. The germline CDR1 and CDR2 sequences are LNHDA and SQIVND (reference sequence). The CDR3 loop is CASSTGTGGLETQYF. The CDR3 nucleotides read TGTGCCAGTAGTACCGGGACAGGTGGTCTGGAGACCCAGTACTTC.

This clone occurred many times. The V and J genes are TRBV5-1 and TRBJ2-5; the match to TRBD2 covers 9 bases. The ends lost 0 bases at V and 2 bases at J; junction bases unmatched: 5. The length of the CDR3 is 16 residues. CDR1 and CDR2 (germline): SGHRS, YFSETQ. CDR3 protein: CASSLGLAGSQETQYF. The CDR3 DNA sequence: TGCGCCAGCAGCTTGGGGCTAGCGGGGAGTCAAGAGACCCAGTACTTC.

This clone was recorded at least ten times. The genes are TRBV7-9 and TRBJ1-4, with a tentative D call TRBD1 (6 bases). CDR1 SEHNR and CDR2 FQNEAQ come from the germline V gene (reference sequence). This CDR3 is built from 14 residues. Trimming took off 4 bases at V and 7 bases at J, with 13 bases between the two ends. CDR3 nucleotides: TGTGCCAGCAGCTCCCGACAGGCAGGTGAAAAACTGTTTTTT. It codes for CASSSRQAGEKLFF.

This clone was recorded at least ten times. V and J are TRBV6-2 or TRBV6-3 and TRBJ2-7; D unresolved. V was pared by 2 bases and J by 6 bases, with 11 bases between. This CDR3 contains 13 residues. CDR1 and CDR2 from the germline V gene are MNHEY and SVGEGT. The CDR3 sequence: CASSYGESGEQYF. The CDR3, as DNA: TGTGCCAGCAGTTACGGAGAGTCGGGCGAGCAGTACTTC.

This clone came up many times. This chain links TRBV10-3 with TRBJ1-5, with 7 bases lining up with TRBD1. V shed 2 bases and J 5 bases; nucleotides not matched to a gene: 0. This CDR3 comprises 13 residues. The germline V gene encodes CDR1 ENHRY and CDR2 SYGVKD. DNA of the CDR3: TGTGCCATCAGTGAGACAGGGGATCAGCCCCAGCATTTT. Its translation: CAISETGDQPQHF.

This clone was recorded many times. The chain joins TRBV4-3 to TRBJ2-1, with 7 positions matching TRBD1. Germline assignment: CDR1 LGHNA and CDR2 YSLEER. V lost 4 bases, J lost 5 bases, and 5 bases stayed unmatched. This CDR3 contains 14 residues. CDR3 region: CASSPDRDDNEQFF. The CDR3 bases are TGCGCCAGCAGCCCAGACAGGGATGACAATGAGCAGTTCTTC.

This sequence joins TRBV19 and TRBJ1-5; D is perhaps TRBD1 (6 bases). Trimming took off 6 bases at V and 4 bases at J, with 13 bases between the two ends. Germline CDR1 and CDR2: LNHDA and SQIVND (reference sequence). The CDR3 consists of 14 residues. DNA of the CDR3: TGTGCCAGTAGGTCCGGGACAACAAATCAGCCCCAGCATTTT. The encoded protein is CASRSGTTNQPQHF. The variable domain in full, completed from reference TRBV19 and TRBJ1-5, reads DGGITQSPKYLFRKEGQNVTLSCEQNLNHDAMYWYRQDPGQGLRLIYYSQIVNDFQKGDIAEGYSVSREKKESFPLTVTSAQKNPTAFYLCASRSGTTNQPQHFGDGTRLSIL.

There are a few counts of this clone. V and J are TRBV4-2 and TRBJ1-5; 7 nucleotides align to TRBD1. Germline-derived CDR1 and CDR2 are LGHNA and YNFKEQ. CDR3 length: 15 amino acids. Unmatched junction bases numbered 4, after V lost 1 base and J lost 4 bases. CDR3 nucleotides: TGTGCCAGCAGCCAAGCCGGGACAGAGAATCAGCCCCAGCATTTT. Translation: CASSQAGTENQPQHF.

This clone was detected many times. The chain couples TRBV4-1 to TRBJ2-7; D possibly corresponds to TRBD1 (5 bases). V lost 3 bases and J 4 bases, leaving 13 bases between the germline ends. Per germline, CDR1 MGHRA and CDR2 YSYEKL. The CDR3 contains 14 residues. The CDR3 DNA reads as TGCGCCAGCAGCCATCGTGTCCAGGGTTACGAGCAGTACTTC. This codes for CASSHRVQGYEQYF.

The chain couples TRBV12-3 or TRBV12-4 to TRBJ2-5; D ambiguous. The CDR3 has 13 residues. Between the trimmed V and J ends, which lost 3 bases and 3 bases, there was a span of 8 bases. CDR3 amino acids: CASSFGQKETQYF. The CDR3 DNA sequence: TGTGCCAGCAGTTTTGGGCAGAAAGAGACCCAGTACTTC.

The table lists this clone with many counts. The chain employs TRBV19 and TRBJ1-5, with TRBD1 matching over 7 bases. This CDR3 has 14 amino acids. The V gene end was trimmed by 2 bases and the J gene end by 5 bases; junction bases not matched to a gene: 3. Germline loops: CDR1 LNHDA, CDR2 SQIVND (reference sequence). In DNA form, the CDR3 reads TGTGCCAGTAGTATAATAACAGGGGATCAGCCCCAGCATTTT. Its translation: CASSIITGDQPQHF.

This clone was observed a few times. The V gene is TRBV11-2, the J gene TRBJ2-3; D is possibly TRBD2 (6 bases). CDR3 size: 15 residues. Germline CDR1 and CDR2: SGHAT and FQNNGV. The V end lost 2 bases, the J end lost 0 bases, and 9 bases lay between the germline ends. As DNA, the CDR3 is TGTGCCAGCAGCTTATTGGGGGGTAGCACAGATACGCAGTATTTT. Translating it yields CASSLLGGSTDTQYF.

This clone was detected ten times or more. This sequence joins TRBV5-4 and TRBJ1-3, with 9 positions matching TRBD1. The CDR3 runs to 14 residues. The V gene end was trimmed by 9 bases and the J gene end by 8 bases; junction bases not matched to a gene: 12. Germline V gives CDR1 SGHNT, CDR2 YYREEE (reference sequence). The CDR3 sequence: CATKDRGESYTIYF. The CDR3 DNA follows: TGTGCCACCAAGGACAGGGGAGAATCCTACACCATATATTTT.

This clone was counted at least ten times. The chain joins TRBV2 to TRBJ1-5; the D gene is possibly TRBD1 (5 bases). There are 14 residues in the CDR3. Germline assignment: CDR1 SNHLY and CDR2 FYNNEI. The V gene lost 3 bases and the J gene lost 2 bases, with 8 bases spanning the gap. CDR3 sequence (DNA): TGTGCCAGCAGTGAGGGACTGGGCAATCAGCCCCAGCATTTT. Encoded protein: CASSEGLGNQPQHF.

This clone has at least ten counts. V and J are TRBV5-1 and TRBJ1-4; 7 nucleotides line up with TRBD1. The J segment lost 5 bases and the V segment lost 4 bases, leaving 2 bases of the junction unmatched. The CDR3 has 13 amino acids. The germline gives CDR1 SGHRS, CDR2 YFSETQ. The CDR3 DNA sequence: TGCGCCAGCAGCCCGACAGGGAATGAAAAACTGTTTTTT. Its translation is CASSPTGNEKLFF.

This clone showed up many times. This chain connects TRBV12-3 or TRBV12-4 to TRBJ1-1; 7 bases are a match to TRBD1. CDR3 length: 13 amino acids. Trimming at V came to 4 bases and at J to 5 bases, leaving 4 bases not matched to a gene. The CDR3 nucleotides are TGTGCCAGCAGTTGGACAGGTCGGACTGAAGCTTTCTTT. Its translation is CASSWTGRTEAFF.

This clone was recorded at least ten times. This chain connects TRBV19 to TRBJ1-2; 10 nucleotides line up with TRBD1. There are 15 residues in the CDR3. V lost 8 bases and J lost 5; bases outside the gene matches: 11. Germline CDR1 LNHDA, CDR2 SQIVND (reference sequence). CDR3 in amino acids: CASRLPGQGSYGYTF. In DNA, the CDR3 is TGTGCCAGTCGCCTACCGGGACAGGGGTCGTATGGCTACACCTTC.

Many counts were recorded for this clone. The chain employs TRBV11-2 and TRBJ1-6; maybe TRBD1 (5 bases). The germline V gene encodes CDR1 SGHAT and CDR2 FQNNGV. This CDR3 contains 16 residues. The V end lost 5 bases, the J end lost 0 bases, and 11 bases lay between the germline ends. In nucleotides, the CDR3 is TGTGCCAGCAGCCGGAGGGGAAGCTCCTATAATTCACCCCTCCACTTT. This sequence encodes CASSRRGSSYNSPLHF.

This clone was observed at least ten times. The gene calls are TRBV6-1 and TRBJ2-7, with 12 bases matching TRBD2. The CDR3 consists of 15 residues. With 4 bases clipped from V and 0 bases from J, the junction kept 1 base outside the gene matches. Per the germline V gene, CDR1 is MNHNS and CDR2 is SASEGT. CDR3 sequence: CASSGTSGASYEQYF. DNA of the CDR3: TGTGCCAGCAGTGGGACTAGCGGGGCCTCCTACGAGCAGTACTTC.

This clone was observed at least ten times. The rearrangement uses TRBV11-3 and TRBJ2-3; D is possibly TRBD1 (6 bases). Germline-derived CDR1 and CDR2 are SGHNT and YENEEA. Trimming stripped 4 bases from V and 3 bases from J, with 17 bases between. The CDR3 spans 16 residues. CDR3 in DNA: TGTGCCAGCAGCTCAAGAGGAACAGGGTTAACAGATACGCAGTATTTT. Its translation: CASSSRGTGLTDTQYF.

This clone showed up many times. This chain uses TRBV5-6 with TRBJ1-1, with a possible D match to TRBD1 (6 bases). The CDR3 sequence is 14 residues long. The ends were cut back, 4 bases at V and 5 bases at J, with 15 bases in the middle. Germline-derived CDR1 and CDR2 are SGHDT and YYEEEE. CDR3 in DNA: TGTGCCAGCAGCGGCAGGGGATTAAAGACTGAAGCTTTCTTT. Encoded protein: CASSGRGLKTEAFF.